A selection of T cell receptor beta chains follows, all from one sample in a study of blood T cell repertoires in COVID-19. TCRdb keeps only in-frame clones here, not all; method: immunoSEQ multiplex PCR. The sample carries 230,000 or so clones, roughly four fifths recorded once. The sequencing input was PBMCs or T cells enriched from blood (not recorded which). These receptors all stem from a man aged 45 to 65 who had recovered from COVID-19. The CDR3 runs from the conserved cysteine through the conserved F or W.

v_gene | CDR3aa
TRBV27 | CASSFSMATDTQYF
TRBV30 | CAWSALAGEKLFF
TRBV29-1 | CSVEYGGAKETQYF
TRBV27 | CASSSSPPGYTTEAFF
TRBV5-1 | CASSLLGQGDGYTF
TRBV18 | CASRPTGPYEQYF
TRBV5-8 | CASSPQGPGKLFF
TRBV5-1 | CASSLGARITSPNEKLFF
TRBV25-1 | CASSPGQGALVREKLFF
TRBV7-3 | CASSPTQDTQYF
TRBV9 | CASSVSAGQPGELFF
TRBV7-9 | CASSLALLVSNTGELFF
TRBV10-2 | CASTNLAGDGYTF
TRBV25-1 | CASSEVGLGEDTQYF
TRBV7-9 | CASSLGGRARSGNQPQHF
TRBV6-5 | CASSNVGPAYEQYF
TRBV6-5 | CASSSQRGSNTGELFF
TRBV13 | CASGLGAFGEQYF
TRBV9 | CASTPGSNYGYTF
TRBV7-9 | CATSGEDANTGELFF
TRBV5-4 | CASSRPGGSTEAFF
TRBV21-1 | CASPVRIWPRDRAGNEQFF
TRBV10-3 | CAIRPGGGGAGELFF
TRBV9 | CASSPRGGANTGELFF
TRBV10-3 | CAISDLRTEAFF
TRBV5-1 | CASSLNSQGAGQNEQYF
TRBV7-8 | CAIRTGETYEQYF
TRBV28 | CASSIGSGQARKLFF
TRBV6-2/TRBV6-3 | CASSYSTGLASVSGANVLTF
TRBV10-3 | CAVQGALNTEAFF
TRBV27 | CASSFNSDRGLPNYGYTF
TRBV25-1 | CASGAVNTGELFF
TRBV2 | CASNRDSSTYEQYF
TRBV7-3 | CASSRAQGNEQFF
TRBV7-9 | CASSPGLATDTQYF
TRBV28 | CASSSRTGTSGNTIYF
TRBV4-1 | CASSARTADTQYF
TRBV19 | CASMDRSNEKLFF
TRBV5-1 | CASSGRGYTEAFF
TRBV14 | CASSQDSAYEQYF
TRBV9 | CASNPGQDTDTQYF
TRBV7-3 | CASSSSGGAYNEQFF
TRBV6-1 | CASSEQGERPPLHF
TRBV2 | CASSPISGATGYTF
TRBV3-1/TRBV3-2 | CASSPGLDEQFF
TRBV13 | CASVNRVGYGYTF
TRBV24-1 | CATSDGGQGGKPQHF
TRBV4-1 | CASGLGQDTEAFF
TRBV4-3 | CASSQILQFNSPLHF